This paragraph reports one T cell receptor (beta chain). The V end lost 5 bases, the J end lost 1 base, and 11 bases lay between the germline ends. There are 14 residues in the CDR3. CDR1 is MNHEY and CDR2 is SVGAGI in the germline V gene. In the authors' workflow: Amplification of reference gene primers was used by the study to estimate nucleated cell counts. This table comes from immunoSEQ multiplex PCR, and its TCRdb copy is limited to in-frame clones, with some not included. The V and J calls and clone size were taken over from that table, and D and trimming were inferred from the DNA. The profile shows some 120,000 clones, more than 75% of them singletons. This sample is part of a study of blood T cell repertoires in COVID-19. Background on the study: Samples taken during acute and convalescent COVID-19 were collected in the United States, Italy and Spain. T cells, B-cell-depleted T cells, or PBMCs supplied cDNA or gDNA.

The chain combines TRBV6-5 with TRBJ2-5; no reliable D call. The clonotype originates from a woman aged 45-59 years who had recovered from COVID-19. The sample taken for sequencing was peripheral blood. In DNA form, the CDR3 reads TGTGCCAGCAGTCCGCGACATGGCCAAGAGACCCAGTACTTC. The encoded protein is CASSPRHGQETQYF.